This TCR beta chain appears in the sequencing data of a study of response to subunit inactivated influenza vaccine. Study-wide results and limits: Researchers suggested that each seasonal influenza vaccination recruits few new T cells.

This clonotype was seen ten or more times. The antigen remains unidentified. One entry per CDR3 protein, called by TCRdb with MiXCR from the RT-PCR reads. The repertoire consists of about 480,000 distinct CDR3 sequences, with 25% occurring once and the leading ten covering under 2.5%. The sequences come from CD4+ T cells sorted from PBMCs, collected roughly 5 days after vaccination. The TCR originated in a man in his forties or fifties who received an inactivated influenza vaccine.

The CDR3 nucleotides read TGTGCCAGCAGCCAAGGTGGGGGATCCTACGAGCAGTACTTC. Translated, it gives CASSQGGGSYEQYF. The J gene is TRBJ2-7, the V gene TRBV4-2; D is possibly TRBD1 or TRBD2 (5 bases each). The CDR3 length is 14 residues. Trimming removed 1 base from V and 1 base from J, with 8 bases in between. Germline V gene lookup returns CDR1 LGHNA and CDR2 YNFKEQ.